A single sample gave rise to the 25 T cell receptor beta chains below, sequenced in a study of cytomegalovirus exposure and HLA in healthy donors. It was with 60 Vbeta and 13 Jbeta primers that the PCR ran. The assay was immunoSEQ multiplex PCR, and TCRdb's table has in-frame clones only and misses some. The sample has roughly 150,000 clones; roughly 74% are singletons. The sample was PBMCs. Source of these receptors: a woman aged 40 to 50 in good health and CMV-seropositive.

This sequence joins TRBV13 and TRBJ1-2; D gene ambiguous. In germline, CDR1 is PRHDT, CDR2 FYEKMQ (reference sequence). The CDR3 extends over 14 amino acids. V was shortened by 4 bases and J by 6 bases, with 15 bases between the two germline ends. This chain's CDR3 is CASSYIRGGHGYTF. CDR3 coding DNA: TGTGCCAGCAGCTATATCCGGGGAGGACATGGCTACACCTTC.

The chain combines TRBV19 with TRBJ1-5; maybe TRBD1 (5 bases). From germline, CDR1 is LNHDA and CDR2 SQIVND (reference sequence). The CDR3 contains 15 residues. The V end lost 3 bases, the J end lost 1 base, and 10 bases lay between the germline ends. DNA for the CDR3: TGTGCCAGTAGTATGGGGGGATGGAGCAATCAGCCCCAGCATTTT. Protein: CASSMGGWSNQPQHF.

This chain connects TRBV29-1 to TRBJ1-5; a possible D gene is TRBD1 (5 bases). V gave up 6 bases and J gave up 6 bases, with 15 bases separating them. The CDR3 is 13 amino acids. Germline assignment: CDR1 SQVTM and CDR2 ANQGSEA. DNA of the CDR3: TGCAGCGTCGGCAGGGATACGGCTCAGCCCCAGCATTTT. Residues: CSVGRDTAQPQHF.

This clone occurred once. This rearrangement joins TRBV19 to TRBJ2-7; tentative D call: TRBD1 (7 bases). The CDR3 length is 13 residues. Trimming stripped 5 bases from V and 3 bases from J, with 11 bases between. The V gene's germline CDR1 is LNHDA and CDR2 SQIVND (reference sequence). Written as DNA, the CDR3 is TGTGCCAGTAGTCGTCAGGGGGGCTACGAGCAGTACTTC. Protein sequence: CASSRQGGYEQYF.

The V and J genes are TRBV7-2 and TRBJ2-5; 14 nucleotides align to TRBD2. Germline CDR1 reads SGHTA; CDR2 reads FQGNSA. The trim removed 1 base at V and 5 bases at J, leaving 3 bases unmatched. The CDR3 is 16 amino acids. CDR3 in amino acids: CASSLVGTSGSETQYF. The CDR3 DNA is TGTGCCAGCAGCTTAGTCGGGACTAGCGGGAGTGAGACCCAGTACTTC. The whole variable domain, remainder taken from reference TRBV7-2 and TRBJ2-5, is GAGVSQSPSNKVTEKGKDVELRCDPISGHTALYWYRQSLGQGLEFLIYFQGNSAPDKSGLPSDRFSAERTGGSVSTLTIQRTQQEDSAVYLCASSLVGTSGSETQYFGPGTRLLVL.

A single count supports this clone. V and J are TRBV5-6 and TRBJ2-5; 7 bases are shared with TRBD1. Looked up from germline, CDR1 is SGHDT and CDR2 is YYEEEE. The CDR3 length is 16 residues. Trimming at V came to 0 bases and at J to 4 bases, leaving 9 bases not matched to a gene. The CDR3 nucleotides read TGTGCCAGCAGCTTGGTAGCCAGGGGGTCATTAGAGACCCAGTACTTC. Protein sequence: CASSLVARGSLETQYF.

This clone was seen a few times. The chain carries TRBV7-3 and TRBJ2-3; D is possibly TRBD2 (6 bases). Germline V gene lookup returns CDR1 SGHTA and CDR2 FQGTGA. The CDR3 totals 14 residues. The ends were cut back, 5 bases at V and 0 bases at J, with 9 bases in the middle. The CDR3 DNA is TGTGCCAGCAGCCACGGGACTAGCACAGATACGCAGTATTTT. It codes for CASSHGTSTDTQYF.

This clone was picked up one time. The V and J genes are TRBV7-9 and TRBJ2-3, with a possible D match to TRBD2 (5 bases). CDR3 length: 16 residues. In germline, CDR1 is SEHNR, CDR2 FQNEAQ (reference sequence). The V and J ends lost 2 bases and 2 bases respectively, with 14 bases between them. In DNA, the CDR3 is TGTGCCAGCAGCTTAAGGCTTGGACTTTACACAGATACGCAGTATTTT. It is translated as CASSLRLGLYTDTQYF.

The V call is TRBV5-1, the J call TRBJ1-2; TRBD1 matches 10 bases. Germline lookup yields CDR1 SGHRS and CDR2 YFSETQ. V was pared by 5 bases and J by 4 bases, with 11 bases of the junction left unmatched. This CDR3 has 16 amino acids. Here the CDR3 DNA reads TGCGCCAGCAGTACTTCCCCCGGGACAGGGGTCTATGGCTACACCTTC. Translated: CASSTSPGTGVYGYTF.

The chain recombines TRBV5-6 with TRBJ2-2; maybe TRBD2 (6 bases). This CDR3 is 17 amino acids long. Per germline, CDR1 SGHDT and CDR2 YYEEEE. Trimming removed 1 base from V and 1 base from J, with 14 bases in between. CDR3 amino acids: CASSLLAGMGNTGELFF. The CDR3, as DNA: TGTGCCAGCAGCTTGTTGGCGGGGATGGGGAACACCGGGGAGCTGTTTTTT.

The chain is built from TRBV7-8 and TRBJ2-2; 9 positions agree with TRBD1. Germline V gene data show CDR1 as SGHVS and CDR2 as FQNEAQ. The CDR3 length is 17 residues. Germline trimming cut 5 bases from V and 7 bases from J; bases unmatched to any gene: 14. Written as DNA, the CDR3 is TGTGCCAGCAGCAGCTCCGGGACAGGGAAAGAGAACGGGGAGCTGTTTTTT. Translated: CASSSSGTGKENGELFF.

The chain has TRBV18 and TRBJ2-1; 9 bases are shared with TRBD2. The CDR3 is made up of 18 amino acids. Germline V CDR1 and CDR2: KGHSH, LQKENI. J was trimmed by 7 bases and V by 2 bases; bases with no gene match: 15. CDR3 nucleotides: TGTGCCAGCTCACCAAGACTGGCGGCTAGCGGGACTCGTAATGAGCAGTTCTTC. This gives the protein CASSPRLAASGTRNEQFF. Looking up the rest from reference TRBV18 and TRBJ2-1 gives the full variable domain: NAGVMQNPRHLVRRRGQEARLRCSPMKGHSHVYWYRQLPEEGLKFMVYLQKENIIDESGMPKERFSAEFPKEGPSILRIQQVVRGDSAAYFCASSPRLAASGTRNEQFFGPGTRLTVL.

J is TRBJ2-5 and V is TRBV14; 7 nucleotides agree with TRBD1. Trimming cost V 6 bases and J 5 bases; bases outside gene matches: 6. The CDR3 has 13 residues. Germline assignment: CDR1 SGHDN and CDR2 FVKESK. As DNA, the CDR3 is TGTGCCAGCAGTCGGACAGGCCCCGAGACCCAGTACTTC. This codes for CASSRTGPETQYF.

The genes are TRBV29-1 and TRBJ2-5; the D gene is possibly TRBD2 (5 bases). There are 12 residues in the CDR3. The V end lost 2 bases, the J end lost 6 bases, and 10 bases lay between the germline ends. CDR1 is SQVTM, CDR2 ANQGSEA, per germline. CDR3 region: CSVELSGKTQYF. In nucleotides, the CDR3 is TGCAGCGTTGAATTGAGCGGAAAGACCCAGTACTTC. The entire variable domain, with the rest obtained from reference TRBV29-1 and TRBJ2-5, is as follows: SAVISQKPSRDICQRGTSLTIQCQVDSQVTMMFWYRQQPGQSLTLIATANQGSEATYESGFVIDKFPISRPNLTFSTLTVSNMSPEDSSIYLCSVELSGKTQYFGPGTRLLVL.

The chain recombines TRBV7-8 with TRBJ1-1; D gene ambiguous. CDR3 length equals 16 residues. Germline V CDR1 and CDR2: SGHVS, FQNEAQ. V lost 4 bases and J lost 0, with 15 bases in between. Written as DNA, the CDR3 is TGTGCCAGCAGCTCACCTCTAGAGGGCTTGAACACTGAAGCTTTCTTT. Encoded protein: CASSSPLEGLNTEAFF. The complete variable domain, with remaining parts taken from reference TRBV7-8 and TRBJ1-1, reads GAGVSQSPRYKVAKRGQDVALRCDPISGHVSLFWYQQALGQGPEFLTYFQNEAQLDKSGLPSDRFFAERPEGSVSTLKIQRTQQEDSAVYLCASSSPLEGLNTEAFFGQGTRLTVV.

The chain is built from TRBV4-2 and TRBJ1-4; D not certain. The V gene lost 0 bases and the J gene lost 7 bases, with 15 bases spanning the gap. CDR1 is LGHNA, CDR2 YNFKEQ, per germline. There are 16 residues in the CDR3. The CDR3 protein is CASSQDRGAGGEKLFF. The CDR3 region has the DNA TGTGCCAGCAGCCAAGATCGGGGAGCAGGAGGTGAAAAACTGTTTTTT.

The chain links TRBV7-2 to TRBJ2-1; D is undetermined. Trimming cost V 5 bases and J 7 bases, with 12 bases left between them. Germline values: CDR1 SGHTA, CDR2 FQGNSA. The CDR3 contains 13 residues. The CDR3 region has the DNA TGTGCCAGCAGCCCAACGTCGCAGAATGAGCAGTTCTTC. Residues: CASSPTSQNEQFF.

The chain uses TRBV5-6 and TRBJ1-1, with TRBD1 as a possible D gene (6 bases). The germline CDR1 and CDR2 sequences are SGHDT and YYEEEE. The CDR3 is 15 amino acids. Trimming took 4 bases from V and 4 from J, leaving 17 bases between them. The CDR3 DNA is TGTGCCAGCAGCCCCCGGGGGGGGCCGCTCACTGAAGCTTTCTTT. Protein product: CASSPRGGPLTEAFF.

The chain couples TRBV4-2 to TRBJ1-4; 8 bases line up with TRBD1. The CDR3 length is 15 residues. V shed 1 base and J 6 bases; nucleotides not matched to a gene: 4. CDR1 is LGHNA, CDR2 YNFKEQ, per germline. CDR3 in amino acids: CASSQAGQGDEKLFF. In DNA, the CDR3 is TGTGCCAGCAGCCAAGCTGGACAGGGCGATGAAAAACTGTTTTTT.

The chain recombines TRBV15 with TRBJ2-1; 7 positions match TRBD2. The trim removed 0 bases at V and 5 bases at J, leaving 10 bases unmatched. The CDR3 sequence is 17 residues long. Looked up from germline, CDR1 is LNHNV and CDR2 is YYDKDF (reference sequence). The CDR3 reads CATSRDLRRGTNNEQFF. The CDR3 DNA is TGTGCCACCAGCAGAGATCTTAGGCGGGGGACTAACAATGAGCAGTTCTTC.

This chain joins TRBV2 and TRBJ2-1, with 8 bases fitting TRBD2. The germline V gene has CDR1 SNHLY and CDR2 FYNNEI. The CDR3 consists of 15 residues. Trimming cost V 4 bases and J 3 bases; bases outside gene matches: 5. The CDR3 here is CASSVGGVDYNEQFF. CDR3 nucleotide sequence: TGTGCCAGCAGTGTCGGGGGGGTTGACTACAATGAGCAGTTCTTC.

This clone appeared a single time. The chain employs TRBV7-9 and TRBJ2-2, with a weak D call TRBD2 (6 bases). This CDR3 spans 15 amino acids. CDR1 and CDR2 from the germline V gene are SEHNR and FQNEAQ (reference sequence). V was shortened by 7 bases and J by 3 bases, with 15 bases between the two germline ends. CDR3 nucleotide sequence: TGTGCCAGCACACAACTAGCCGCGCACACCGGGGAGCTGTTTTTT. It is translated as CASTQLAAHTGELFF.

In regard to this clone: The sample contains more than one DNA sequence encoding this CDR3. The rearrangement joins TRBV2 to TRBJ1-1; D may be TRBD1 (5 bases). The V gene's germline CDR1 is SNHLY and CDR2 FYNNEI. V lost 8 bases and J 1 base, leaving 11 bases between the germline ends. CDR3 size: 13 residues. CDR3 loop: CASSYRPNTEAFF. CDR3 DNA: TGTGCCAGCTCTTACAGGCCGAACACTGAAGCTTTCTTT.

This sequence joins TRBV6-1 and TRBJ2-7; perhaps TRBD2 as D (6 bases). With 3 bases removed from V and 1 base from J, the gap between germline ends came to 16 bases. Germline V gene data show CDR1 as MNHNS and CDR2 as SASEGT. The CDR3 has 16 amino acids. DNA of the CDR3: TGTGCCAGCAGTGACCCCCCCGGGACTGGATCCTACGAGCAGTACTTC. The encoded protein is CASSDPPGTGSYEQYF.

J is TRBJ2-3 and V is TRBV6-5, with D maybe TRBD2 (6 bases). Looked up from germline, CDR1 is MNHEY and CDR2 is SVGAGI. Trimming left V 3 bases short and J 3 bases short, with 10 bases between. This CDR3 comprises 14 residues. The CDR3 region is CASSYSGRTDTQYF. The CDR3 DNA reads TGTGCCAGCAGTTATTCTGGGAGGACAGATACGCAGTATTTT.